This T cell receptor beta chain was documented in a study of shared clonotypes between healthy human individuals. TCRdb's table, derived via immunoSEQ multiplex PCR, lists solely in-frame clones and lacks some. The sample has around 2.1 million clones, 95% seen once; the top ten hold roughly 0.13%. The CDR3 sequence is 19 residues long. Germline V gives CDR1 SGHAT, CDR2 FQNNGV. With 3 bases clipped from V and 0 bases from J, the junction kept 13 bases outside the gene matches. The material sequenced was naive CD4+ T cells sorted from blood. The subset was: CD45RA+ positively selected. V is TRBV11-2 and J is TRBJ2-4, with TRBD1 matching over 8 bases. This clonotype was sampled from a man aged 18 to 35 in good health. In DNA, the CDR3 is TGTGCCAGCAGCTTCGGTCGCGGGACAGGTGGTTTAGCCAAAAACATTCAGTACTTC. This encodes CASSFGRGTGGLAKNIQYF.